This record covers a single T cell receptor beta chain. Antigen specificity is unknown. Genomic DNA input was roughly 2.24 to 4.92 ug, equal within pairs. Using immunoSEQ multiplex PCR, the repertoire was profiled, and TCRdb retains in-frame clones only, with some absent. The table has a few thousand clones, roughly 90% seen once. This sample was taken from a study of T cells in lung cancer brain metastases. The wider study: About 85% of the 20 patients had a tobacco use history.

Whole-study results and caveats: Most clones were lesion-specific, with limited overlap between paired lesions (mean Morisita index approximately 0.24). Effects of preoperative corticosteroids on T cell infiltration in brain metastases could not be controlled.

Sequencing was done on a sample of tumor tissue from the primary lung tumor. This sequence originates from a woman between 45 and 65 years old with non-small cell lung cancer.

CDR3 bases: TGCGCCAGCAACCCCGGGGGGACAGATACGCAGTATTTT. Translating gives CASNPGGTDTQYF. The chain recombines TRBV5-1 with TRBJ2-3; 7 bases are shared with TRBD2. The CDR3 sequence is 13 residues long. The germline CDR1 and CDR2 sequences are SGHRS and YFSETQ. Trimming took 6 bases from V and 3 from J; bases not matched to a gene: 4.